This passage covers 13 T cell receptor beta chains from one sample sequenced in a study of blood T cell repertoires in COVID-19. Data came from immunoSEQ multiplex PCR; TCRdb stores just in-frame clones and leaves some out. Of approximately 440,000 clones in the sample, 80% to 95% are singletons; the top ten hold 0.6%. The sample consisted of PBMCs or T cells enriched from blood (not recorded which). Receptors were obtained from a man between 18 and 35 years old who had recovered from COVID-19.

This clone appeared a single time. The chain joins TRBV5-4 to TRBJ2-5; 8 nucleotides align to TRBD1. CDR1 is SGHNT and CDR2 is YYREEE in the germline V gene (reference sequence). The CDR3 is made up of 13 amino acids. Trimming took 5 bases from V and 2 from J; bases not matched to a gene: 2. CDR3 protein: CASRRTGQETQYF. The DNA for the CDR3 is TGTGCCAGCAGGAGGACAGGGCAAGAGACCCAGTACTTC.

V and J are TRBV11-2 and TRBJ1-3; D remains ambiguous. The length of the CDR3 is 14 residues. Germline CDR1 SGHAT, CDR2 FQNNGV. V was cut by 1 base and J by 3 bases, with 7 bases left in between. The CDR3 DNA follows: TGTGCCAGCAGCTTAGTCGGGTTTGGAAACACCATATATTTT. Its protein is CASSLVGFGNTIYF.

This rearrangement joins TRBV5-4 to TRBJ1-6; a possible D gene is TRBD1 (5 bases). This CDR3 has 15 residues. V lost 4 bases, J lost 6 bases, and 14 bases lay in between. Germline CDR1 is SGHNT and CDR2 is YYREEE (reference sequence). The CDR3 loop is CASSLGAGTNSPLHF. The DNA for the CDR3 is TGTGCCAGCAGCCTAGGGGCTGGTACTAATTCACCCCTCCACTTT.

The J gene is TRBJ1-1, the V gene TRBV7-9; D is unresolved. The germline V gene has CDR1 SEHNR and CDR2 FQNEAQ (reference sequence). V was clipped by 8 bases and J by 5 bases, with 18 bases between them. The CDR3 is made up of 14 amino acids. The CDR3 nucleotides are TGTGCCAGCCTCCCGGTGGGCTTCGAAACTGAAGCTTTCTTT. Its translation: CASLPVGFETEAFF.

CDR3 protein: CASSLRYGYTF. The DNA of the CDR3 is TGTGCCAGCAGTTTACGCTATGGCTACACCTTC. This chain uses TRBV28 with TRBJ1-2; D is unresolved. The CDR3 totals 11 residues. V lost 2 bases to trimming and J lost 4 bases, with 2 bases between them. Germline V gene lookup returns CDR1 MDHEN and CDR2 SYDVKM.

This clone was detected once. CDR3 in DNA: TGTGCCAGCAGCACCGGACTAGCGGGAACCTACGAGCAGTTCTTC. It codes for CASSTGLAGTYEQFF. The J gene is TRBJ2-1, the V gene TRBV5-5; TRBD2 matches at 12 bases. CDR1 is SGHKS, CDR2 YYEKEE, per germline (reference sequence). This CDR3 is built from 15 residues. V gave up 4 bases and J gave up 10 bases; unmatched junction bases: 9.

This sequence joins TRBV2 and TRBJ1-2; 8 nucleotides line up with TRBD1. With V trimmed by 6 bases and J by 8 bases, 8 bases remained unmatched. Germline CDR1 SNHLY, CDR2 FYNNEI. The CDR3 is 13 residues long. The CDR3 nucleotides read TGTGCCAGCAGCGCCGACAGGGGAAAAGGCTACACCTTC. Protein sequence: CASSADRGKGYTF.

This chain links TRBV28 with TRBJ1-4; no reliable D call. Germline V CDR1 and CDR2: MDHEN, SYDVKM. V lost 6 bases to trimming and J lost 5 bases, with 13 bases between them. The CDR3 is 14 amino acids. In nucleotides, the CDR3 is TGTGCCAGCAGCTCCCGACACCAAAATGAAAAACTGTTTTTT. Amino acid sequence: CASSSRHQNEKLFF.

V is TRBV2 and J is TRBJ2-3, with D perhaps TRBD1 or TRBD2 (12 bases each). Deletions cut 6 bases from V and 0 bases from J, with 34 bases between. The CDR3 has 22 amino acids. CDR1 and CDR2 (germline): SNHLY, FYNNEI. The CDR3 here is CASRGTGGPRLAGVWSTDTQYF. As DNA, the CDR3 is TGTGCCAGCAGAGGGACAGGGGGCCCCAGACTAGCGGGAGTTTGGAGCACAGATACGCAGTATTTT.

The rearrangement uses TRBV5-1 and TRBJ1-2, with 7 bases identical to TRBD1. Looked up from germline, CDR1 is SGHRS and CDR2 is YFSETQ. V lost 4 bases, J lost 6 bases, and 6 bases stayed unmatched. This CDR3 spans 13 amino acids. The CDR3 protein is CASSTGQENGYTF. For the CDR3, the DNA is TGCGCCAGCAGCACTGGACAGGAGAATGGCTACACCTTC.

The rearrangement joins TRBV7-9 to TRBJ1-2, with D tentatively TRBD1 (5 bases). Trimming pared 5 bases from V and 0 bases from J, leaving 19 bases between. The CDR3 loop spans 17 amino acids. CDR1 is SEHNR, CDR2 FQNEAQ, per germline (reference sequence). CDR3 nucleotide sequence: TGTGCCAGCAGCCGACTTTTGCGGGACGCGGCTAACTATGGCTACACCTTC. This gives the protein CASSRLLRDAANYGYTF.

The J gene is TRBJ1-1, the V gene TRBV29-1; 7 bases align to TRBD1. The CDR3 is made up of 15 amino acids. The V gene end was trimmed by 4 bases and the J gene end by 1 base; junction bases not matched to a gene: 9. Looked up from germline, CDR1 is SQVTM and CDR2 is ANQGSEA. The DNA of the CDR3 is TGCAGCGTTGGTGGCAGGGGGATTCAGAACACTGAAGCTTTCTTT. Amino acid sequence: CSVGGRGIQNTEAFF.

This clone was found once. V is TRBV18 and J is TRBJ1-2; D unclear. V shed 6 bases and J shed 3 bases, with 11 bases lying between them. CDR1 is KGHSH and CDR2 is LQKENI in the germline V gene. The CDR3 covers 13 residues. CDR3 in DNA: TGTGCCAGCTCCCTAGAGAGGTACTATGGCTACACCTTC. Its protein product is CASSLERYYGYTF.